These 32 T cell receptor beta chains were all obtained from the same sample, sequenced in a study of cytomegalovirus exposure and HLA in healthy donors. The table came from immunoSEQ multiplex PCR; TCRdb's copy has only in-frame clones and leaves some out. This repertoire shows 200,000 to 300,000 clones, approximately 86% found once; its top ten account for roughly 1.2%. Sequencing was carried out using PBMCs. All receptors come from a woman aged 25 to 39 in good health and CMV-seropositive.

V gene TRBV5-1 combines with J gene TRBJ1-2; a possible D gene is TRBD1 (5 bases). CDR3 size: 12 residues. The V and J ends lost 7 bases and 8 bases respectively, with 15 bases between them. Germline values: CDR1 SGHRS, CDR2 YFSETQ. CDR3 in amino acids: CASVGSGDGYTF. The CDR3 DNA reads as TGCGCCAGCGTCGGGTCGGGGGACGGCTACACCTTC.

In the case of this clone: In the same sample, other DNA sequences code for this CDR3. The chain links TRBV5-1 to TRBJ2-5; 7 bases agree with TRBD2. The CDR3 sequence is 14 residues long. Germline trimming cut 4 bases from V and 1 base from J; bases unmatched to any gene: 4. CDR1 and CDR2 from the germline V gene are SGHRS and YFSETQ. CDR3 sequence (DNA): TGCGCCAGCAGCCCAGGGACTACCCAAGAGACCCAGTACTTC. Its protein is CASSPGTTQETQYF.

This sequence joins TRBV10-1 and TRBJ2-3; TRBD1 aligns across 11 bases. CDR1 is WNHNN, CDR2 SYGVQD, per germline (reference sequence). V lost 4 bases, J lost 2 bases, and 8 bases stayed unmatched. There are 17 residues in the CDR3. CDR3 sequence (DNA): TGCGCCAGCAGTGGGCCCGGGACAGGGGGTACCACAGATACGCAGTATTTT. This encodes CASSGPGTGGTTDTQYF.

The rearrangement joins TRBV19 to TRBJ2-7, with 9 bases lining up with TRBD1. CDR3 size: 14 residues. Germline V gene sequence: CDR1 LNHDA, CDR2 SQIVND (reference sequence). V was clipped by 4 bases and J by 3 bases; unmatched bases: 4. CDR3 protein: CASSTQGARYEQYF. The DNA of the CDR3 is TGTGCCAGTAGTACACAGGGGGCACGCTACGAGCAGTACTTC. Using reference TRBV19 and TRBJ2-7 for the parts outside the CDR3, the full variable domain is DGGITQSPKYLFRKEGQNVTLSCEQNLNHDAMYWYRQDPGQGLRLIYYSQIVNDFQKGDIAEGYSVSREKKESFPLTVTSAQKNPTAFYLCASSTQGARYEQYFGPGTRLTVT.

The chain carries TRBV9 and TRBJ1-4; a possible D gene is TRBD1 (6 bases). CDR3 size: 15 residues. Trimming stripped 3 bases from V and 5 bases from J, with 14 bases between. Germline loops: CDR1 SGDLS, CDR2 YYNGEE. CDR3: CASSGKDRINEKLFF. For the CDR3, the DNA is TGTGCCAGCAGCGGCAAAGACAGGATAAATGAAAAACTGTTTTTT.

V and J are TRBV13 and TRBJ2-1; D may be TRBD2 (5 bases). CDR1 and CDR2 from the germline V gene are PRHDT and FYEKMQ (reference sequence). V was clipped by 6 bases and J by 4 bases, with 22 bases between them. CDR3 length: 17 amino acids. CDR3 nucleotide sequence: TGTGCCAGCAGTCGTACTCCTACTGCGAGGGCTTACAATGAGCAGTTCTTC. Its protein product is CASSRTPTARAYNEQFF.

The J gene is TRBJ2-1, the V gene TRBV27, with D possibly being TRBD2 (7 bases). V was trimmed by 5 bases and J by 0 bases, leaving 14 bases between them. Germline V gene data show CDR1 as MNHEY and CDR2 as SMNVEV (reference sequence). CDR3 size: 16 residues. CDR3 sequence reads: CASSQRGGVSYNEQFF. CDR3 in DNA: TGTGCCAGCAGTCAAAGGGGGGGGGTCTCCTACAATGAGCAGTTCTTC.

The chain recombines TRBV11-2 with TRBJ2-2; 10 nucleotides line up with TRBD2. J was trimmed by 4 bases and V by 6 bases; bases with no gene match: 2. The CDR3 totals 14 residues. CDR1 SGHAT and CDR2 FQNNGV come from the germline V gene. CDR3 protein: CASRASGGTGELFF. The CDR3 bases are TGTGCCAGCAGGGCTAGCGGGGGCACCGGGGAGCTGTTTTTT.

The V gene is TRBV5-4, the J gene TRBJ2-7, with D hard to call. The CDR3 consists of 15 residues. Trimming took off 0 bases at V and 2 bases at J, with 12 bases between the two ends. The germline V gene has CDR1 SGHNT and CDR2 YYREEE (reference sequence). In DNA form, the CDR3 reads TGTGCCAGCAGCTTGGATTCCTCAGTCACCTACGAGCAGTACTTC. It specifies CASSLDSSVTYEQYF.

The table lists this clone with a few counts. The chain recombines TRBV27 with TRBJ2-1; D remains unclear. Between the trimmed V and J ends, which lost 4 bases and 3 bases, there was a span of 4 bases. This CDR3 comprises 12 residues. Germline loops: CDR1 MNHEY, CDR2 SMNVEV (reference sequence). CDR3 residues: CASSYGYNEQFF. The CDR3 DNA sequence: TGTGCCAGCAGTTACGGCTACAATGAGCAGTTCTTC.

J is TRBJ2-2 and V is TRBV27, with 7 bases matching TRBD2. CDR1 is MNHEY, CDR2 SMNVEV, per germline (reference sequence). The CDR3 runs 14 residues. The junction had 7 bases not matched to a gene; V was cut back by 6 bases and J by 6 bases. This CDR3 is CASRLFGGSGELFF. CDR3 DNA sequence: TGTGCCAGCAGACTATTCGGGGGGTCCGGGGAGCTGTTTTTT.

The chain employs TRBV28 and TRBJ2-7; 7 bases are a match to TRBD1. The CDR3 is 15 amino acids. V shed 6 bases and J 0 bases; nucleotides not matched to a gene: 8. Germline-derived CDR1 and CDR2 are MDHEN and SYDVKM. CDR3 protein: CASRLDRASSYEQYF. CDR3 DNA: TGTGCCAGCAGATTAGACAGGGCCAGCTCCTACGAGCAGTACTTC. Based on the CDR3 plus reference TRBV28 and TRBJ2-7, the full variable domain is DVKVTQSSRYLVKRTGEKVFLECVQDMDHENMFWYRQDPGLGLRLIYFSYDVKMKEKGDIPEGYSVSREKKERFSLILESASTNQTSMYLCASRLDRASSYEQYFGPGTRLTVT.

As DNA, the CDR3 is TGCGCCAGCAGCTGGACTAGCGACAATGAGCAGTTCTTC. Translating gives CASSWTSDNEQFF. The chain has TRBV5-1 and TRBJ2-1, with TRBD2 matching over 9 bases. Trimming removed 3 bases from V and 5 bases from J; junction bases left unmatched: 0. This CDR3 has 13 amino acids. CDR1 SGHRS and CDR2 YFSETQ come from the germline V gene.

The chain joins TRBV5-1 to TRBJ2-1, with 12 positions matching TRBD2. The CDR3 runs to 16 residues. Germline lookup yields CDR1 SGHRS and CDR2 YFSETQ. Losses at the gene ends were 7 bases for V and 0 bases for J; bases not matched to a gene: 5. The CDR3 DNA is TGCGCCAGCGCTAGGACTAGCGGGACCTCCTACAATGAGCAGTTCTTC. Its translation: CASARTSGTSYNEQFF.

The chain combines TRBV5-8 with TRBJ2-7; tentatively, D is TRBD1 (6 bases). The CDR3 is 14 residues long. Trimming left V 4 bases short and J 3 bases short, with 14 bases between. CDR1 and CDR2 from the germline V gene are SGHTS and YDEGEE. CDR3 sequence (DNA): TGTGCCAGCAGCAAGGACAGCAGAATCTACGAGCAGTACTTC. Translation: CASSKDSRIYEQYF.

This clone was counted only a few times. V gene TRBV11-2 combines with J gene TRBJ2-7; D might be TRBD1 (6 bases). Trimming cost V 3 bases and J 3 bases, with 9 bases left between them. Per the germline V gene, CDR1 is SGHAT and CDR2 is FQNNGV. The CDR3 is made up of 13 amino acids. The CDR3 here is CASSFDRSYEQYF. CDR3 in DNA: TGTGCCAGCAGCTTCGACAGGAGCTACGAGCAGTACTTC.

This clone came up a few times. The V call is TRBV14, the J call TRBJ2-1; 11 bases are shared with TRBD2. The germline gives CDR1 SGHDN, CDR2 FVKESK. The length of the CDR3 is 13 residues. With V trimmed by 5 bases and J by 10 bases, 4 bases remained unmatched. This CDR3 reads CASSGRLAGEQFF. In nucleotides, the CDR3 is TGTGCCAGCAGCGGAAGACTAGCGGGGGAGCAGTTCTTC.

The chain recombines TRBV2 with TRBJ2-7; 7 bases align to TRBD1. V gave up 0 bases and J gave up 2 bases; unmatched junction bases: 4. From germline, CDR1 is SNHLY and CDR2 FYNNEI. The CDR3 totals 15 residues. The CDR3 spells CASSEARTGPYEQYF. The CDR3 DNA sequence: TGTGCCAGCAGTGAAGCCCGGACAGGACCCTACGAGCAGTACTTC.

This clone has only a few counts. The gene calls are TRBV6-5 and TRBJ1-2, with 7 bases lining up with TRBD1. V was pared by 0 bases and J by 6 bases, with 4 bases of the junction left unmatched. Germline V gives CDR1 MNHEY, CDR2 SVGAGI. CDR3 length: 14 residues. The CDR3 DNA follows: TGTGCCAGCAGTTACTCCCAGGGACAGAATGGCTACACCTTC. As protein: CASSYSQGQNGYTF.

The V call is TRBV7-3, the J call TRBJ2-7; TRBD1 matches 7 bases. The CDR3 loop spans 14 amino acids. V was clipped by 3 bases and J by 1 base; unmatched bases: 3. Germline CDR1 reads SGHTA; CDR2 reads FQGTGA. CDR3 amino acids: CASSFKGQSYEQYF. The CDR3 DNA is TGTGCCAGCAGCTTCAAGGGACAGTCCTACGAGCAGTACTTC.

J is TRBJ1-2 and V is TRBV6-5; 9 bases map to TRBD1. CDR1 is MNHEY and CDR2 is SVGAGI in the germline V gene. The CDR3 is 12 amino acids. The ends lost 8 bases at V and 8 bases at J; junction bases unmatched: 6. CDR3 sequence reads: CASWDRVRGYTF. For the CDR3, the DNA is TGTGCCAGCTGGGACAGGGTGAGGGGCTACACCTTC.

This clone occurred a few times. The chain joins TRBV5-1 to TRBJ1-2; D not certain. V gave up 0 bases and J gave up 6 bases, with 15 bases separating them. CDR3 length: 15 amino acids. In germline, CDR1 is SGHRS, CDR2 YFSETQ. The CDR3 DNA reads as TGCGCCAGCAGCTTGGGCCACGACATCACCAATGGCTACACCTTC. It codes for CASSLGHDITNGYTF. Together with reference TRBV5-1 and TRBJ1-2, the CDR3 gives the full variable domain: KAGVTQTPRYLIKTRGQQVTLSCSPISGHRSVSWYQQTPGQGLQFLFEYFSETQRNKGNFPGRFSGRQFSNSRSEMNVSTLELGDSALYLCASSLGHDITNGYTFGSGTRLTVV.

This chain connects TRBV7-9 to TRBJ2-7, with 8 bases fitting TRBD2. This CDR3 comprises 16 residues. CDR1 is SEHNR and CDR2 is FQNEAQ in the germline V gene (reference sequence). V lost 4 bases, J lost 5 bases, and 13 bases stayed unmatched. The CDR3 sequence is CASSYSERELTDEQYF. The CDR3 nucleotides read TGTGCCAGCAGCTACTCGGAGCGGGAGCTAACCGACGAGCAGTACTTC.

The chain links TRBV2 to TRBJ1-5, with unresolved D. The CDR3 totals 14 residues. The germline V and J ends were trimmed by 1 base and 3 bases, with 7 bases remaining between them. The germline V gene has CDR1 SNHLY and CDR2 FYNNEI. CDR3 coding DNA: TGTGCCAGCAGTGAAGGGCAGTTCAATCAGCCCCAGCATTTT. This encodes CASSEGQFNQPQHF.

This chain joins TRBV6-1 and TRBJ2-3; no firm D call. This CDR3 is 14 amino acids long. V lost 7 bases to trimming and J lost 0 bases, with 11 bases between them. Germline lookup yields CDR1 MNHNS and CDR2 SASEGT. CDR3: CASTQEVSTDTQYF. The CDR3 nucleotides read TGTGCCAGCACCCAAGAGGTCAGCACAGATACGCAGTATTTT.

This chain uses TRBV5-1 with TRBJ2-1, with TRBD2 as a possible D gene (5 bases). Trimming pared 3 bases from V and 4 bases from J, leaving 14 bases between. CDR1 is SGHRS, CDR2 YFSETQ, per germline. This CDR3 contains 15 residues. The chain's CDR3 is CASSSQDWRYNEQFF. In DNA, the CDR3 is TGCGCCAGCAGCTCGCAGGACTGGAGATACAATGAGCAGTTCTTC.

The rearrangement joins TRBV15 to TRBJ2-5, with 8 bases identical to TRBD1. The CDR3 spans 18 residues. CDR1 and CDR2 from the germline V gene are LNHNV and YYDKDF (reference sequence). The V gene end was trimmed by 0 bases and the J gene end by 7 bases; junction bases not matched to a gene: 16. The CDR3 nucleotides read TGTGCCACCAGCAGAGATGGACAGGGACAGAAAGTTTATGGGACCCAGTACTTC. This translates into CATSRDGQGQKVYGTQYF. The whole variable domain, remainder taken from reference TRBV15 and TRBJ2-5, is DAMVIQNPRYQVTQFGKPVTLSCSQTLNHNVMYWYQQKSSQAPKLLFHYYDKDFNNEADTPDNFQSRRPNTSFCFLDIRSPGLGDTAMYLCATSRDGQGQKVYGTQYFGPGTRLLVL.

The rearrangement uses TRBV5-1 and TRBJ2-2; the D gene is possibly TRBD2 (6 bases). Trimming left V 0 bases short and J 4 bases short, with 22 bases between. The CDR3 length is 19 residues. Germline V gene sequence: CDR1 SGHRS, CDR2 YFSETQ. The CDR3 DNA reads as TGCGCCAGCAGCTTGGGATTCGGGGGAGGCCTCGGTGGCACCGGGGAGCTGTTTTTT. This encodes CASSLGFGGGLGGTGELFF.

This clone was seen once. The V gene is TRBV6-5, the J gene TRBJ2-7; D unclear. V lost 2 bases to trimming and J lost 0 bases, with 11 bases between them. The germline CDR1 and CDR2 sequences are MNHEY and SVGAGI. The CDR3 spans 15 residues. CDR3 residues: CASSYVPGHSYEQYF. CDR3 bases: TGTGCCAGCAGTTACGTGCCAGGTCACTCCTACGAGCAGTACTTC.

This chain's CDR3 is CASSVSPSATSGSYEQYF. In DNA, the CDR3 is TGTGCCAGCAGCGTAAGCCCCTCGGCGACTAGCGGGAGTTACGAGCAGTACTTC. The chain couples TRBV9 to TRBJ2-7; the match to TRBD2 covers 12 bases. The CDR3 is 18 amino acids. Per the germline V gene, CDR1 is SGDLS and CDR2 is YYNGEE. V trimming: 1 base; J trimming: 4 bases; junction bases outside the gene matches: 12.

The chain links TRBV5-1 to TRBJ2-1, with 9 bases lining up with TRBD1. Trimming at V came to 4 bases and at J to 4 bases, leaving 3 bases not matched to a gene. This CDR3 spans 14 amino acids. Germline V gene sequence: CDR1 SGHRS, CDR2 YFSETQ. The CDR3 loop reads CASSSGQGYNEQFF. CDR3 DNA: TGCGCCAGCAGCAGCGGACAGGGGTACAATGAGCAGTTCTTC.

J is TRBJ2-1 and V is TRBV6-5; 16 bases map to TRBD2. After removal of 0 bases from V and 13 bases from J, the junction contained 6 bases not matched to a gene. This CDR3 is 16 amino acids long. Germline V gene data show CDR1 as MNHEY and CDR2 as SVGAGI. The CDR3 loop is CASSYSGTSGRAIQFF. In DNA, the CDR3 is TGTGCCAGCAGTTACTCCGGGACTAGCGGGAGGGCCATACAGTTCTTC.